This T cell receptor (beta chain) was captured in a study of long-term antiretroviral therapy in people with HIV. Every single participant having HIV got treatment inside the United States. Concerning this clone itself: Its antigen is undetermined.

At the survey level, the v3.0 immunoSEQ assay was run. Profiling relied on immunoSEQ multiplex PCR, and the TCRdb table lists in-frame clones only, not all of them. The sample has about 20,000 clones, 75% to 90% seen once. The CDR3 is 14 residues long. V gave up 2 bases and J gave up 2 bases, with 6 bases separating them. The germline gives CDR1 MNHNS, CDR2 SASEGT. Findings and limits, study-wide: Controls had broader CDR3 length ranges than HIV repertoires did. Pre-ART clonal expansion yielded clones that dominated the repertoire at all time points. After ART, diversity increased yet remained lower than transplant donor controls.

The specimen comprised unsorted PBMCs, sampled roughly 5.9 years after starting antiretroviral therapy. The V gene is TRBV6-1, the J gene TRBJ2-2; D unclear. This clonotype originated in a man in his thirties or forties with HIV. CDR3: CASSEWENTGELFF. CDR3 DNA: TGTGCCAGCAGTGAATGGGAAAACACCGGGGAGCTGTTTTTT.